Presented here are 14 T cell receptor beta chains from one specimen sequenced in a study of blood T cells in healthy people across ages. For the second PCR, which ran for roughly 6 to 11 cycles, a sample-barcoded 5' primer and a J-beta primer mix were used. TCRdb analysed the 5' RACE reads with MiXCR anew, one entry per CDR3 protein. The sample has about a million distinct CDR3 sequences; 51% are singletons. The sequenced sample was blood. Receptors originate from a woman aged 55-75 years in good health.

The genes are TRBV4-1 and TRBJ2-6, with TRBD2 matching 9 bases. Germline loops: CDR1 MGHRA, CDR2 YSYEKL. This CDR3 is 18 amino acids long. V was clipped by 0 bases and J by 2 bases; unmatched bases: 5. CDR3 region: CASSQDRGRGTGANVLTF. The CDR3 region has the DNA TGCGCCAGCAGCCAAGACCGCGGGAGGGGGACTGGGGCCAACGTCCTGACTTTC.

This rearrangement joins TRBV6-2 or TRBV6-3 to TRBJ2-7; TRBD2 aligns across 12 bases. CDR1 is MNHEY, CDR2 SVGEGT, per germline. The CDR3 is 16 amino acids. V was clipped by 0 bases and J by 3 bases; unmatched bases: 3. The CDR3 DNA reads TGTGCCAGCAGTTACTCTGGGACTAGCGGGCTCTACGAGCAGTACTTC. The encoded protein is CASSYSGTSGLYEQYF.

This chain connects TRBV7-6 to TRBJ2-3; TRBD1 aligns across 8 bases. J lost 2 bases, V lost 1 base, and 5 bases had no gene match. Germline-derived CDR1 and CDR2 are SGHVS and FNYEAQ. The CDR3 is 16 residues long. The CDR3 reads CASSLGPTGATDTQYF. Written as DNA, the CDR3 is TGTGCCAGCAGCTTAGGGCCGACAGGGGCCACAGATACGCAGTATTTT.

This clonotype was counted at least ten times. The chain is built from TRBV20-1 and TRBJ2-6, with D possibly matching TRBD2 (5 bases). In germline, CDR1 is DFQATT, CDR2 SNEGSKA (reference sequence). V lost 3 bases and J lost 0, with 12 bases in between. The CDR3 loop spans 16 amino acids. The CDR3 DNA sequence: TGCAGTGCTAGGACTAAAATCCACTCTGGGGCCAACGTCCTGACTTTC. It encodes CSARTKIHSGANVLTF.

This chain connects TRBV28 to TRBJ2-1, with D hard to call. V was pared by 5 bases and J by 2 bases, with 10 bases between. The CDR3 length is 14 residues. From germline, CDR1 is MDHEN and CDR2 SYDVKM. This chain's CDR3 is CASSQRRAYNEQFF. The CDR3 DNA is TGTGCCAGCAGTCAACGGCGAGCCTACAATGAGCAGTTCTTC.

Remarks on this clonotype: This could be a read error, since a much larger clone is one nucleotide away. The V gene is TRBV29-1, the J gene TRBJ2-5, with 7 bases fitting TRBD2. The V segment lost 7 bases and the J segment 2 bases; nucleotides outside the gene matches: 13. Germline assignment: CDR1 SQVTM and CDR2 ANQGSEA. This CDR3 region has 15 residues. In DNA, the CDR3 is TGCAGCGGCAAATGGGGGACTAACCATCAAGAGACCCAGTACTTC. This translates into CSGKWGTNHQETQYF.

This chain links TRBV5-1 with TRBJ2-5, with a possible D match to TRBD2 (5 bases). This CDR3 spans 15 amino acids. Trimming cost V 1 base and J 1 base, with 11 bases left between them. Looked up from germline, CDR1 is SGHRS and CDR2 is YFSETQ. The CDR3 sequence: CASSLRTRSQETQYF. Written as DNA, the CDR3 is TGCGCCAGCAGCTTGAGAACTAGATCCCAAGAGACCCAGTACTTC. Complete variable domain (other parts from reference TRBV5-1 and TRBJ2-5): KAGVTQTPRYLIKTRGQQVTLSCSPISGHRSVSWYQQTPGQGLQFLFEYFSETQRNKGNFPGRFSGRQFSNSRSEMNVSTLELGDSALYLCASSLRTRSQETQYFGPGTRLLVL.

The rearrangement joins TRBV7-2 to TRBJ2-1, with D hard to call. Trimming pared 0 bases from V and 6 bases from J, leaving 18 bases between. The CDR3 contains 17 residues. The germline gives CDR1 SGHTA, CDR2 FQGNSA. CDR3 protein: CASSLAFGRTLSNEQFF. Written as DNA, the CDR3 is TGTGCCAGCAGCTTAGCATTTGGGCGGACGCTGAGCAATGAGCAGTTCTTC.

The V call is TRBV7-6, the J call TRBJ2-3; TRBD2 is a possible D gene (5 bases). The CDR3 spans 15 residues. The V end was cut by 9 bases, the J end by 2 bases, with 18 bases between. Per germline, CDR1 SGHVS and CDR2 FNYEAQ. DNA for the CDR3: TGTGCCAGTAGCCCTAGCCCGGACCACACAGATACGCAGTATTTT. Translating gives CASSPSPDHTDTQYF. Full variable domain (remainder filled in from reference TRBV7-6 and TRBJ2-3): GAGVSQSPRYKVTKRGQDVALRCDPISGHVSLYWYRQALGQGPEFLTYFNYEAQQDKSGLPNDRFSAERPEGSISTLTIQRTEQRDSAMYRCASSPSPDHTDTQYFGPGTRLTVL.

The chain uses TRBV27 and TRBJ2-1; D is undetermined. CDR3 length: 11 amino acids. The germline V gene has CDR1 MNHEY and CDR2 SMNVEV (reference sequence). V lost 1 base to trimming and J lost 7 bases, with 2 bases between them. This chain's CDR3 is CASSLWNEQFF. The CDR3 coding sequence is TGTGCCAGCAGTTTATGGAATGAGCAGTTCTTC.

This clonotype appeared once. The J gene is TRBJ2-2, the V gene TRBV7-9, with a tentative D call TRBD1 (6 bases). V was trimmed by 8 bases and J by 0 bases, leaving 10 bases between them. In germline, CDR1 is SEHNR, CDR2 FQNEAQ (reference sequence). This CDR3 has 14 residues. The CDR3 loop is CASAGTPNTGELFF. CDR3 bases: TGTGCCAGCGCCGGGACACCGAACACCGGGGAGCTGTTTTTT.

V and J are TRBV18 and TRBJ2-3; 8 positions agree with TRBD2. Looked up from germline, CDR1 is KGHSH and CDR2 is LQKENI. After removal of 6 bases from V and 3 bases from J, the junction contained 5 bases not matched to a gene. The CDR3 consists of 14 residues. In DNA form, the CDR3 reads TGTGCCAGCTCCGGTAGCGGGATTACAGATACGCAGTATTTT. Translating it yields CASSGSGITDTQYF.

The rearrangement joins TRBV5-1 to TRBJ2-1; TRBD2 matches 10 bases. The DNA end is more similar to TRBJ2-7, so the J call may be wrong. Germline V gene data show CDR1 as SGHRS and CDR2 as YFSETQ. This CDR3 comprises 15 residues. The CDR3 nucleotides are TGCGCCAGCAGCCCTAGCGGGAGTTACTACAATGAGCAGTACTTC. Its translation: CASSPSGSYYNEQYF.

J is TRBJ2-1 and V is TRBV15; 9 nucleotides match TRBD2. The germline CDR1 and CDR2 sequences are LNHNV and YYDKDF (reference sequence). The CDR3 is made up of 16 amino acids. After removal of 3 bases from V and 1 base from J, the junction contained 4 bases not matched to a gene. DNA of the CDR3: TGTGCCACCAGCAGGAAACTAGCGGGTTCCTACAATGAGCAGTTCTTC. Protein product: CATSRKLAGSYNEQFF.